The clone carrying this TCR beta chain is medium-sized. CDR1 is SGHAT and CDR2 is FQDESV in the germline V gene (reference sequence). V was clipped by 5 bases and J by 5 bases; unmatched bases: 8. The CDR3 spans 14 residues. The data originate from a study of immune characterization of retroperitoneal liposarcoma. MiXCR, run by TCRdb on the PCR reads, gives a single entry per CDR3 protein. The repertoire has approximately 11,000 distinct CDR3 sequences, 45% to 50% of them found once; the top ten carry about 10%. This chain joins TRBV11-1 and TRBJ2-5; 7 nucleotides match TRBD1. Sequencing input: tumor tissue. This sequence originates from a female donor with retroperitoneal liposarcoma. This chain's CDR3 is CASSRRGPWETQYF. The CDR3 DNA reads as TGTGCCAGCAGCAGAAGGGGGCCTTGGGAGACCCAGTACTTC.